This T cell receptor beta chain came from a study of blood T cell repertoires in COVID-19. In the study overall: The United States, Italy and Spain provided the acute and convalescent COVID-19 samples.

Participant-given clinical history determined each cohort assignment. Generated by immunoSEQ multiplex PCR, the TCRdb table keeps only in-frame clones and is missing some. The table has more than 110,000 clones, roughly 80% seen once. Germline loops: CDR1 MGHRA, CDR2 YSYEKL. This CDR3 has 15 residues. Deletions cut 5 bases from V and 0 bases from J, with 12 bases between. Sequencing used PBMCs or T cells enriched from blood (not recorded which). V usage is TRBV4-1 and J usage is TRBJ2-3, with D perhaps matching TRBD2 (5 bases). This receptor was obtained from a woman aged 45-59 years who had recovered from COVID-19. CDR3 region: CASSLTGFSTDTQYF. DNA of the CDR3: TGCGCCAGCAGCTTGACGGGATTCAGCACAGATACGCAGTATTTT.